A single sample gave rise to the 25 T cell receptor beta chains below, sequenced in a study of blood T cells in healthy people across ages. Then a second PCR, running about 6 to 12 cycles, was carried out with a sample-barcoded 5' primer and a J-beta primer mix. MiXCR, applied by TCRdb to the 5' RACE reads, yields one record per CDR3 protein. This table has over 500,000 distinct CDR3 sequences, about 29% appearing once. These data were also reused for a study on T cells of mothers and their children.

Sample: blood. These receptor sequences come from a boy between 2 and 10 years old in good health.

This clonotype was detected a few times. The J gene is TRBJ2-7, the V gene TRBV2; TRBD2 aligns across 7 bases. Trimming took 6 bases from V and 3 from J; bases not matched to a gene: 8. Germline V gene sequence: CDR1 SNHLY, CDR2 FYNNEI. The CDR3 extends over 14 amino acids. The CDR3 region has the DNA TGTGCCAGCAGCTACCTGGGGGGGGACTACGAGCAGTACTTC. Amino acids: CASSYLGGDYEQYF.

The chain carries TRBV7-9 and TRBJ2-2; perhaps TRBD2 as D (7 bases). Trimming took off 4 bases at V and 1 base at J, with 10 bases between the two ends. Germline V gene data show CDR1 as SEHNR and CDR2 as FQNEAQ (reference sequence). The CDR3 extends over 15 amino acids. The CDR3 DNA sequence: TGTGCCAGCAGCTGGGGGGGCGAGAACACCGGGGAGCTGTTTTTT. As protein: CASSWGGENTGELFF.

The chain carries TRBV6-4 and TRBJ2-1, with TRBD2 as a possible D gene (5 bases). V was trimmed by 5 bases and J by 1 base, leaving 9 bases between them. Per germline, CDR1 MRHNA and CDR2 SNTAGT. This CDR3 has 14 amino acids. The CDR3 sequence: CASSRTGSYNEQFF. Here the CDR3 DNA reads TGTGCCAGCAGTAGGACTGGTTCCTACAATGAGCAGTTCTTC.

The CDR3 spells CASSPTGQGADTQYF. The CDR3 DNA reads TGTGCCAGCAGCCCGACGGGACAGGGAGCAGATACGCAGTATTTT. V is TRBV5-4 and J is TRBJ2-3; the match to TRBD1 covers 9 bases. Per the germline V gene, CDR1 is SGHNT and CDR2 is YYREEE (reference sequence). Trimming took 4 bases from V and 4 from J; bases not matched to a gene: 7. The CDR3 is 15 residues long.

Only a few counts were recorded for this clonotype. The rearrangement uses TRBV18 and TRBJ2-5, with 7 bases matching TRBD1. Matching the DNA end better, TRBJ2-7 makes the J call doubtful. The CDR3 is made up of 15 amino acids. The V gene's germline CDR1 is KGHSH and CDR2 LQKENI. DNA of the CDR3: TGTGCCAGCTCACCCGGACAGGACTTCTCCTACGAGCAGTACTTC. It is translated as CASSPGQDFSYEQYF.

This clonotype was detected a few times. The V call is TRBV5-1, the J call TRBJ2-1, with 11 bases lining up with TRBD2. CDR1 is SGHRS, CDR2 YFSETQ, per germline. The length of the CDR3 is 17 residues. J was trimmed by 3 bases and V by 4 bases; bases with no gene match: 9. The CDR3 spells CASSPLAGGPSYNEQFF. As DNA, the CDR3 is TGCGCCAGCAGCCCTTTAGCGGGAGGGCCCAGCTACAATGAGCAGTTCTTC.

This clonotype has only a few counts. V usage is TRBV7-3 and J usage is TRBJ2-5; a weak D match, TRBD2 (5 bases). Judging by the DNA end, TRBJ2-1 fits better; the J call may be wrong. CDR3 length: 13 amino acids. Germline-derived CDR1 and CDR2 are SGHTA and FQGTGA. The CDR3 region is CASSLNRENEQFF. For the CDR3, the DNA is TGTGCCAGCAGCTTAAATCGGGAAAATGAGCAGTTCTTC.

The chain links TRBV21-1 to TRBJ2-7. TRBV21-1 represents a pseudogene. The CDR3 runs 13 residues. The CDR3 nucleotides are TGTGCCAGCAGCCACAGGGGGTCCTACGAGCAGTACTTC. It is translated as CASSHRGSYEQYF.

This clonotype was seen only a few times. The CDR3 coding sequence is TGTGCCAGCAGCTTAGACCTGAGCTCCTATAATTCACCCCTCCACTTT. Protein sequence: CASSLDLSSYNSPLHF. The chain employs TRBV7-8 and TRBJ1-6, with D uncertain. CDR3 length equals 16 residues. Trimming stripped 1 base from V and 0 bases from J, with 7 bases between. Germline V gene sequence: CDR1 SGHVS, CDR2 FQNEAQ.

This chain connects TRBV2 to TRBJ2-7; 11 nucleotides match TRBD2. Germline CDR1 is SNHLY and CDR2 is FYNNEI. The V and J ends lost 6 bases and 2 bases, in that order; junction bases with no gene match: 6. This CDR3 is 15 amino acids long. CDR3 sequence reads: CASRPSSGGTYEQYF. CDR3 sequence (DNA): TGTGCCAGCAGACCCTCTAGCGGGGGGACCTACGAGCAGTACTTC.

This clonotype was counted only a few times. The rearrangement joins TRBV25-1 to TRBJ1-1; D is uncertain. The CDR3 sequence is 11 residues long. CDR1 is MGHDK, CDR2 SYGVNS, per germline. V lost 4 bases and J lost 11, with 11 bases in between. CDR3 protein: CASSGVSRAFF. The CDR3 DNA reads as TGTGCCAGCAGTGGAGTCTCACGGGCTTTCTTT.

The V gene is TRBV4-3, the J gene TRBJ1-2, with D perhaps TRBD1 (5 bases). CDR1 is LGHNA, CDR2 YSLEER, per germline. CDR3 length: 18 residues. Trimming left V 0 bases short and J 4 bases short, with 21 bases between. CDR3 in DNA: TGCGCCAGCAGCCAAGACCTCATGGGGGGGGACCTTAGCTATGGCTACACCTTC. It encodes CASSQDLMGGDLSYGYTF.

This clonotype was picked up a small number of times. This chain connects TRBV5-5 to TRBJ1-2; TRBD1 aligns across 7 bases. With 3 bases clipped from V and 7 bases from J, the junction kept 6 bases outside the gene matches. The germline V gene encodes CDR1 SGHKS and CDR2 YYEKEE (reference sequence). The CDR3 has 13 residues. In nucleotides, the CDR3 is TGTGCCAGCAGCTCCGACAGGGTCGGTGGCTACACCTTC. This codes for CASSSDRVGGYTF.

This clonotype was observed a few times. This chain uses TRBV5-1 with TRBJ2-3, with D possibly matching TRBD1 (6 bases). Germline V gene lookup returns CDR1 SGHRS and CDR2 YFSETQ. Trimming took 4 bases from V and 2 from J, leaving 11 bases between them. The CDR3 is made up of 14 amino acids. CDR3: CASSPDRFTDTQYF. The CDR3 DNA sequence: TGCGCCAGCAGCCCGGACAGATTCACAGATACGCAGTATTTT. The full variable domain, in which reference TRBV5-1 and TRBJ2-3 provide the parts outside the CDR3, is KAGVTQTPRYLIKTRGQQVTLSCSPISGHRSVSWYQQTPGQGLQFLFEYFSETQRNKGNFPGRFSGRQFSNSRSEMNVSTLELGDSALYLCASSPDRFTDTQYFGPGTRLTVL.

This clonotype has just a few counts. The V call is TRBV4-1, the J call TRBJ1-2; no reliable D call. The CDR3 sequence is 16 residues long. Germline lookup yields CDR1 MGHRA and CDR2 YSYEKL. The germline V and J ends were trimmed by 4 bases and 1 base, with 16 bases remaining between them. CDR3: CASSLNRLVGNYGYTF. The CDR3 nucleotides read TGCGCCAGCAGCCTCAACCGGCTTGTTGGTAACTATGGCTACACCTTC.

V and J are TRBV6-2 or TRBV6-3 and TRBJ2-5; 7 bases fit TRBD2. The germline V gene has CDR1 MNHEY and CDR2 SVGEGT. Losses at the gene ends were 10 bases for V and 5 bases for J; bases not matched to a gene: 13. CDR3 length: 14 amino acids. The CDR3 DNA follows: TGTGCCATCCACTCCAGCGGGGAAGGGGAGACCCAGTACTTC. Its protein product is CAIHSSGEGETQYF.

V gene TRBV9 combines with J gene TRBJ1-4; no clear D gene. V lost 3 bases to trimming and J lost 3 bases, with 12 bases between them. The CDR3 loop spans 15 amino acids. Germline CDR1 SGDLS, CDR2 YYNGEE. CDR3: CASSDSPASNEKLFF. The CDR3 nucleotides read TGTGCCAGCAGCGATTCACCGGCTTCTAATGAAAAACTGTTTTTT.

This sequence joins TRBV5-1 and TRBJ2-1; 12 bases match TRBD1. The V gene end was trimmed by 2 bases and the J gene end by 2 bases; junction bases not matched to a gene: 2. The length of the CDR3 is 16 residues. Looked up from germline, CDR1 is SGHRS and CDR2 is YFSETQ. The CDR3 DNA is TGCGCCAGCAGCTTTGGGACAGGGGGCACCTACAATGAGCAGTTCTTC. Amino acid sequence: CASSFGTGGTYNEQFF.

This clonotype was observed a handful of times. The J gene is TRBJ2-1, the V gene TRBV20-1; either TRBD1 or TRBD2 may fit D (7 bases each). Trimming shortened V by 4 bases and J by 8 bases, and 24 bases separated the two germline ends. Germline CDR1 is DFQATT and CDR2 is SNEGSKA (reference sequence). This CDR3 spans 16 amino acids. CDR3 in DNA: TGCAGTGCTACCTTCAGGGGGGGGAGCCAGAGGGATGAGCAGTTCTTC. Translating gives CSATFRGGSQRDEQFF.

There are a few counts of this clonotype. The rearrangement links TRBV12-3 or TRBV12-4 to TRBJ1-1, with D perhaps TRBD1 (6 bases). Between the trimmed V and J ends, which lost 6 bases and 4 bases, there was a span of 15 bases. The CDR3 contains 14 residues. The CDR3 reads CASSIDRILTEAFF. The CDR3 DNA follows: TGTGCCAGCAGCATCGACAGGATCCTCACTGAAGCTTTCTTT.

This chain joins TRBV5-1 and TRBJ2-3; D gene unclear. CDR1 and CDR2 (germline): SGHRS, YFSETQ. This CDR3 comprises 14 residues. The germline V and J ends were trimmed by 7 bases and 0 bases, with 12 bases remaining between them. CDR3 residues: CASLSGPSTDTQYF. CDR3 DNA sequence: TGCGCCAGCCTCTCCGGGCCGAGCACAGATACGCAGTATTTT.

The CDR3 region is CAISVAGETQYF. The CDR3 nucleotides read TGTGCCATCAGTGTAGCGGGAGAGACCCAGTACTTC. V is TRBV10-3 and J is TRBJ2-5, with 7 bases that match TRBD2. The CDR3 length is 12 residues. The trim removed 4 bases at V and 4 bases at J, leaving 0 bases unmatched. From germline, CDR1 is ENHRY and CDR2 SYGVKD.

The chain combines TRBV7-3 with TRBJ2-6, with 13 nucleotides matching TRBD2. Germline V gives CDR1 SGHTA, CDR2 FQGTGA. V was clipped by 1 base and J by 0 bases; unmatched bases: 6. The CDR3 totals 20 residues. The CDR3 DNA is TGTGCCAGCAGCTTAAGGGGGACTAGCGGGGTTTCCTCTGGGGCCAACGTCCTGACTTTC. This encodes CASSLRGTSGVSSGANVLTF.

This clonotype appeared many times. The CDR3 bases are TGCGCCAGCAGCCCGGGATTGGCCTCCGAGCAGTACTTC. Amino acids: CASSPGLASEQYF. V and J are TRBV5-1 and TRBJ2-5, with D tentatively TRBD2 (5 bases). The last part of the DNA fits TRBJ2-7 better; the J call may be wrong. The CDR3 has 13 amino acids. CDR1 and CDR2 (germline): SGHRS, YFSETQ.

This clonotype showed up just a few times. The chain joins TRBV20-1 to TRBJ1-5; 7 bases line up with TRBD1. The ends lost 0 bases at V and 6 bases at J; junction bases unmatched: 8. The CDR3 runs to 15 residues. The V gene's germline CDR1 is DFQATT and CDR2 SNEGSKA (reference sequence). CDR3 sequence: CSARDFTGESQPQHF. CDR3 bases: TGCAGTGCTAGAGATTTTACAGGGGAAAGTCAGCCCCAGCATTTT.